The 9 T cell receptor beta chains listed next were all sequenced from one sample in a study of radiation and T cells in renal cell carcinoma. Time point denoted: blood 2 weeks post-SBRT. Described treatment: 15 Gy SBRT to primary tumor, nephrectomy 4 weeks later. TCRdb's table, derived via immunoSEQ multiplex PCR, lists solely in-frame clones and lacks some. The sample has about 47,000 clones, 80% seen once. The input for sequencing was blood, taken from a patient whose treatment included radiotherapy and nephrectomy. Receptors originate from a woman aged 65 to 85 with renal cell carcinoma.

The chain couples TRBV27 to TRBJ2-2; no firm D call. Per the germline V gene, CDR1 is MNHEY and CDR2 is SMNVEV (reference sequence). The length of the CDR3 is 13 residues. V lost 6 bases and J lost 5, with 10 bases in between. CDR3 sequence (DNA): TGTGCCAGCAGGTCAGAAGGGACCGGGGAGCTGTTTTTT. Translated: CASRSEGTGELFF.

CDR3 DNA: TGTGCCAGCAGTCACCTCGGGGGCCGGAACACCGGGGAGCTGTTTTTT. Translated: CASSHLGGRNTGELFF. J is TRBJ2-2 and V is TRBV6-6; D may match TRBD1 or TRBD2 (6 bases each). With 5 bases removed from V and 1 base from J, the gap between germline ends came to 14 bases. The CDR3 length is 16 residues. The germline V gene encodes CDR1 MNHNY and CDR2 SVGAGI (reference sequence).

J is TRBJ2-5 and V is TRBV9; D possibly corresponds to TRBD1 (6 bases). V lost 3 bases, J lost 5 bases, and 11 bases lay in between. Germline CDR1 reads SGDLS; CDR2 reads YYNGEE. The CDR3 is 13 residues long. The CDR3, as DNA: TGTGCCAGCAGCGCACAGGGTGAGGAGACCCAGTACTTC. Translation gives CASSAQGEETQYF.

J is TRBJ2-5 and V is TRBV2; possible D gene TRBD1, 6 bases. Germline CDR1 and CDR2: SNHLY and FYNNEI. This CDR3 has 11 amino acids. Between the trimmed V and J ends, which lost 7 bases and 3 bases, there was a span of 6 bases. The CDR3 nucleotides are TGTGCCAGCAACAGGGAAGAGACCCAGTACTTC. It codes for CASNREETQYF.

This clone was seen a single time. The J gene is TRBJ2-2, the V gene TRBV11-2; possibly TRBD1 for D (5 bases). Per the germline V gene, CDR1 is SGHAT and CDR2 is FQNNGV. The CDR3 loop spans 14 amino acids. V was pared by 6 bases and J by 7 bases, with 15 bases between. The CDR3 DNA sequence: TGTGCCAGCAGGAACCAGGGTGTAGGCGGGGAGCTGTTTTTT. It encodes CASRNQGVGGELFF.

The chain combines TRBV27 with TRBJ1-6; 7 bases match TRBD1. The CDR3 runs 15 residues. Trimming removed 4 bases from V and 5 bases from J; junction bases left unmatched: 5. The germline CDR1 and CDR2 sequences are MNHEY and SMNVEV (reference sequence). The CDR3 region is CASSSQQGNNSPLHF. As DNA, the CDR3 is TGTGCCAGCAGTTCTCAACAGGGGAATAATTCACCCCTCCACTTT.

The chain carries TRBV10-3 and TRBJ2-2; TRBD1 aligns across 10 bases. Per the germline V gene, CDR1 is ENHRY and CDR2 is SYGVKD. V dropped 10 bases and J dropped 7; count of bases not matched to a gene: 15. The CDR3 totals 16 residues. CDR3 loop: CATRQGAQLIGGELFF. The CDR3 DNA sequence: TGTGCCACCCGACAGGGGGCGCAATTAATTGGCGGGGAGCTGTTTTTT.

There are a few counts of this clone. V is TRBV30 and J is TRBJ1-1; D remains ambiguous. The CDR3 has 12 amino acids. Germline V CDR1 and CDR2: GTSNPN, SVGIG (reference sequence). Deletions cut 0 bases from V and 5 bases from J, with 7 bases between. DNA of the CDR3: TGTGCCTGGAGTGTTTCCGGGACTGAAGCTTTCTTT. This codes for CAWSVSGTEAFF. Full variable domain (remainder filled in from reference TRBV30 and TRBJ1-1): SQTIHQWPATLVQPVGSPLSLECTVEGTSNPNLYWYRQAAGRGLQLLFYSVGIGQISSEVPQNLSASRPQDRQFILSSKKLLLSDSGFYLCAWSVSGTEAFFGQGTRLTVV.

The V gene is TRBV25-1, the J gene TRBJ1-1; 8 bases agree with TRBD1. V lost 7 bases, J lost 3 bases, and 4 bases stayed unmatched. This CDR3 comprises 13 residues. Germline CDR1 and CDR2: MGHDK and SYGVNS. CDR3 nucleotide sequence: TGTGCCAGCAAGAACAGGGGGGACACTGAAGCTTTCTTT. Translating gives CASKNRGDTEAFF.